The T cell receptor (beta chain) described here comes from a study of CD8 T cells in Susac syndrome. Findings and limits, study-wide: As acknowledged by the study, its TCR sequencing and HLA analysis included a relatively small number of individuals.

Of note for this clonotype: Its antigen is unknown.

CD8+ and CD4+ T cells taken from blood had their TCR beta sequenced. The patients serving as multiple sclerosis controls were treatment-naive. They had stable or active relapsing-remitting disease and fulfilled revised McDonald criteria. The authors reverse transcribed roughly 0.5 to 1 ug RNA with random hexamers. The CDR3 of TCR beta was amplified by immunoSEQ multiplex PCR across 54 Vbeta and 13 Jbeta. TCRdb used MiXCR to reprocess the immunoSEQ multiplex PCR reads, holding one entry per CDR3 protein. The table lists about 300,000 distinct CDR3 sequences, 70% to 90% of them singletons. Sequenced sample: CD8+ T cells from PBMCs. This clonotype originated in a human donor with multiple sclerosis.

The CDR3, as DNA: TGTGCCAGCAGCCAAGTAAGAGGACAGGGGGAGACCTACGAGCAGTACTTC. Translating gives CASSQVRGQGETYEQYF. The chain combines TRBV4-2 with TRBJ2-7; the match to TRBD1 covers 10 bases. With V trimmed by 1 base and J by 2 bases, 8 bases remained unmatched. Germline V CDR1 and CDR2: LGHNA, YNFKEQ. The CDR3 runs 17 residues.